This T cell receptor (beta chain) originates from a study of control samples from healthy donors and cancer patients. This CDR3 has 12 amino acids. V lost 6 bases and J lost 6; bases outside the gene matches: 1. Germline V gene sequence: CDR1 LGHDT, CDR2 YNNKEL (reference sequence). Some clones are missing from TCRdb's copy, which holds only in-frame ones; the method was immunoSEQ multiplex PCR. The table includes roughly 160,000 clones, about 94% detected once. The specimen sequenced was PBMCs. V gene TRBV3-1 (or the pseudogene TRBV3-2) combines with J gene TRBJ2-3; 9 bases agree with TRBD2. The clonotype comes from a man aged 55-75 years with colorectal cancer. In DNA, the CDR3 is TGTGCCAGCAGTCTAGCGGGGGATACGCAGTATTTT. Residues: CASSLAGDTQYF.